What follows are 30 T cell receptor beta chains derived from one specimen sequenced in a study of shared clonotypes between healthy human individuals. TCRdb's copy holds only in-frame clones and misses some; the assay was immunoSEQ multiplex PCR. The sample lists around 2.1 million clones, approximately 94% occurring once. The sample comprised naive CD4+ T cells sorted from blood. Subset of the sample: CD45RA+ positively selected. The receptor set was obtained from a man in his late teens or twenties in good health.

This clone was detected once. The CDR3 sequence is CASSEGQGNEQYF. The CDR3 nucleotides read TGTGCCAGCTCAGAGGGACAGGGAAACGAGCAGTACTTC. This chain connects TRBV18 to TRBJ2-7, with 9 bases lining up with TRBD1. This CDR3 region has 13 residues. V gave up 5 bases and J gave up 5 bases; unmatched junction bases: 4. CDR1 KGHSH and CDR2 LQKENI come from the germline V gene.

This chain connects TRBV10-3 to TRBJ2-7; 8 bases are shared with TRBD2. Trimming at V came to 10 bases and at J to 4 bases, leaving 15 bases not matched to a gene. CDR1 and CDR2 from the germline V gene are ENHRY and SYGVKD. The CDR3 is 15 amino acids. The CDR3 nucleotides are TGTGCCACCCTCCGGGGGGGCCTCGAAGGTTACGAGCAGTACTTC. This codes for CATLRGGLEGYEQYF.

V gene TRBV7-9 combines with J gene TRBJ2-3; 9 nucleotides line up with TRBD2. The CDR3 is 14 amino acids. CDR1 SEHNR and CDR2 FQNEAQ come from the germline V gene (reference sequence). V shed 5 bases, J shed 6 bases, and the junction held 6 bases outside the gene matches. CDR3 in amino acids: CASSRTSAYDTQYF. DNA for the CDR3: TGTGCCAGCAGCCGGACTAGCGCCTACGATACGCAGTATTTT.

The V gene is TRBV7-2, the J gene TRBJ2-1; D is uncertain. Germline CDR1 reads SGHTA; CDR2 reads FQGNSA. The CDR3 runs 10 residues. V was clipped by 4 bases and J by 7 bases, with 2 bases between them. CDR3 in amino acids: CASSSNEQFF. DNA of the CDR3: TGTGCCAGCAGCTCGAATGAGCAGTTCTTC.

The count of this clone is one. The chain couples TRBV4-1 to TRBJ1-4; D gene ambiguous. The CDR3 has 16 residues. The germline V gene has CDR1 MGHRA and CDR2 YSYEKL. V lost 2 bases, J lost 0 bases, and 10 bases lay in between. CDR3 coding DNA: TGCGCCAGCAGCCAAAGGGCAGACCCAACTAATGAAAAACTGTTTTTT. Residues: CASSQRADPTNEKLFF.

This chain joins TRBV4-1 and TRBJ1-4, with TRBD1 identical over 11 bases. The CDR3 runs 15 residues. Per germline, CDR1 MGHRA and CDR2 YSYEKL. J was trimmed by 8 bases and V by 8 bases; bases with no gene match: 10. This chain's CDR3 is CASGQGAFLAEKLFF. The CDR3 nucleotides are TGCGCCAGCGGACAGGGGGCTTTTCTGGCCGAAAAACTGTTTTTT.

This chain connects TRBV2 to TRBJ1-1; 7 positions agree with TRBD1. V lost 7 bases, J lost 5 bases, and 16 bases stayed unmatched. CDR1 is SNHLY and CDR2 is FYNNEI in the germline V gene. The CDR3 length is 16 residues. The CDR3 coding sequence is TGTGCCAGCACCATCCGACAGGGAGGGGGAGGGACTGAAGCTTTCTTT. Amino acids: CASTIRQGGGGTEAFF.

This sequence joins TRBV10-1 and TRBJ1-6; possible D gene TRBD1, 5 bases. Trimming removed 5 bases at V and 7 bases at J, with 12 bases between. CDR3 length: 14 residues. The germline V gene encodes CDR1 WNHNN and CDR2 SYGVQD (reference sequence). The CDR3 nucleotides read TGCGCCAGCAGTACCGGGACCCTAAATTCACCCCTCCACTTT. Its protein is CASSTGTLNSPLHF.

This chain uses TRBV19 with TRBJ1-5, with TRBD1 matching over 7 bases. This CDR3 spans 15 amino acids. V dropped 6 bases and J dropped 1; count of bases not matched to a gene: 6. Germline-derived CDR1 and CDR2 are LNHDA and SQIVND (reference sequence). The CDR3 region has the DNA TGTGCCAGTAGGCGAGGGACAGAGAGCAATCAGCCCCAGCATTTT. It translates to CASRRGTESNQPQHF.

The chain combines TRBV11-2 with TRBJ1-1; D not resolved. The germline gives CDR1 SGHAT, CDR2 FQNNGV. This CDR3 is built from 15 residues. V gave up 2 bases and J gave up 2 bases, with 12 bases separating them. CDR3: CASSLTAAPNTEAFF. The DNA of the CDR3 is TGTGCCAGCAGCTTAACGGCGGCACCCAACACTGAAGCTTTCTTT.

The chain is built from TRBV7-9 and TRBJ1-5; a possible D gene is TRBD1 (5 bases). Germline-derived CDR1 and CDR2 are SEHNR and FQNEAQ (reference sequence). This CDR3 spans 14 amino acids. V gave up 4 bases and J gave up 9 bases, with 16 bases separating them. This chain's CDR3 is CASSYDGGGLPQHF. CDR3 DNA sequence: TGTGCCAGCAGCTACGATGGGGGAGGATTGCCCCAGCATTTT. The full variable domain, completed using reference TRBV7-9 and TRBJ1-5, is DTGVSQNPRHKITKRGQNVTFRCDPISEHNRLYWYRQTLGQGPEFLTYFQNEAQLEKSRLLSDRFSAERPKGSFSTLEIQRTEQGDSAMYLCASSYDGGGLPQHFGDGTRLSIL.

CDR3 bases: TGCGCCAGCACAAAAGACTCTGGGGCCAACGTCCTGACTTTC. It codes for CASTKDSGANVLTF. The rearrangement links TRBV5-1 to TRBJ2-6; D unresolved. The germline V and J ends were trimmed by 6 bases and 0 bases, with 7 bases remaining between them. Germline V gene data show CDR1 as SGHRS and CDR2 as YFSETQ. This CDR3 spans 14 amino acids.

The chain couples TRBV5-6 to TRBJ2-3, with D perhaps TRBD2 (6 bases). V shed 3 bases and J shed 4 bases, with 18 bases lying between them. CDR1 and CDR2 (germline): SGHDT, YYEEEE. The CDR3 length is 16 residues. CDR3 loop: CASSSSRDGGADTQYF. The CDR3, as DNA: TGTGCCAGCAGCTCTAGCCGGGACGGAGGGGCAGATACGCAGTATTTT.

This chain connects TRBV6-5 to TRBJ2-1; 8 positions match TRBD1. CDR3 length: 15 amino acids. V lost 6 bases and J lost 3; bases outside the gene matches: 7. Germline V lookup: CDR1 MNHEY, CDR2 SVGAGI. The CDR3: CASSPRQGYYNEQFF. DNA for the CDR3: TGTGCCAGCAGCCCTAGACAGGGGTACTACAATGAGCAGTTCTTC.

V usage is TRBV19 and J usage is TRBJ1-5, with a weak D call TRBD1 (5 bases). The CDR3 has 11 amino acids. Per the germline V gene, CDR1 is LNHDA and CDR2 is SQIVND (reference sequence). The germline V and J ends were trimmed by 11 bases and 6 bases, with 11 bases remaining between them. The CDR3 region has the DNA TGTGCCGGGGGGGGGTTTCAGCCCCAGCATTTT. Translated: CAGGGFQPQHF. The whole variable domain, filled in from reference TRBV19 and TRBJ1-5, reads DGGITQSPKYLFRKEGQNVTLSCEQNLNHDAMYWYRQDPGQGLRLIYYSQIVNDFQKGDIAEGYSVSREKKESFPLTVTSAQKNPTAFYLCAGGGFQPQHFGDGTRLSIL.

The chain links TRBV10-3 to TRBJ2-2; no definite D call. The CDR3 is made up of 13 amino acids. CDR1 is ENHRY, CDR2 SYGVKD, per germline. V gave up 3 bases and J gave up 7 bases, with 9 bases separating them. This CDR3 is CAISDVLGGELFF. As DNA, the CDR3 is TGTGCCATCAGTGATGTGTTAGGCGGGGAGCTGTTTTTT.

This CDR3 is CASSPGTASSYEQYF. The DNA for the CDR3 is TGTGCCAGCAGCCCCGGGACAGCGAGCTCCTACGAGCAGTACTTC. J is TRBJ2-7 and V is TRBV5-4; TRBD1 matches at 7 bases. The CDR3 sequence is 15 residues long. Germline V gene lookup returns CDR1 SGHNT and CDR2 YYREEE (reference sequence). The trim removed 4 bases at V and 0 bases at J, leaving 7 bases unmatched.

For the CDR3, the DNA is TGCGCCAGCAGTCCGACAGGGTATCAAAACATTCAGTACTTC. This translates into CASSPTGYQNIQYF. The J gene is TRBJ2-4, the V gene TRBV5-1; 7 nucleotides match TRBD1. The V and J ends lost 5 bases and 5 bases, in that order; junction bases with no gene match: 7. The CDR3 has 14 amino acids. The germline gives CDR1 SGHRS, CDR2 YFSETQ.

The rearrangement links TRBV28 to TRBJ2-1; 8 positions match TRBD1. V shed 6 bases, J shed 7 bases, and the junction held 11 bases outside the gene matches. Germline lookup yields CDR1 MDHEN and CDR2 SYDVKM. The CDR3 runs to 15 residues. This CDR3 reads CASRTPPGGGNEQFF. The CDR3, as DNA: TGTGCCAGCAGGACACCGCCAGGGGGCGGGAATGAGCAGTTCTTC.

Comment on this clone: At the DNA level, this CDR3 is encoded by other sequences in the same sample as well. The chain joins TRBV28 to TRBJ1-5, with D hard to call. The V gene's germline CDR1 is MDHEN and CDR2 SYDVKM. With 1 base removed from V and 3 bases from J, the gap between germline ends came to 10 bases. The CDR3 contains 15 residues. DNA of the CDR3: TGTGCCAGCAGTTTATATACTGGGTCCAATCAGCCCCAGCATTTT. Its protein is CASSLYTGSNQPQHF.

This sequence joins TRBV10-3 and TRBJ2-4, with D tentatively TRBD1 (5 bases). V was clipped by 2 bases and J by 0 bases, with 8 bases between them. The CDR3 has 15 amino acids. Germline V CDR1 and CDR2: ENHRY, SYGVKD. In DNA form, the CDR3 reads TGTGCCATCAGTGAGGGGGCCCTAGCCAAAAACATTCAGTACTTC. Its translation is CAISEGALAKNIQYF.

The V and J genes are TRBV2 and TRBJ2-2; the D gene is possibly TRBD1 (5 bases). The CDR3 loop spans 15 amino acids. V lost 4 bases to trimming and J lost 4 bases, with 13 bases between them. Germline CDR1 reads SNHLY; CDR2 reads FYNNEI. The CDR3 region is CASSVETDATGELFF. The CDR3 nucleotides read TGTGCCAGCAGTGTGGAGACAGACGCCACCGGGGAGCTGTTTTTT.

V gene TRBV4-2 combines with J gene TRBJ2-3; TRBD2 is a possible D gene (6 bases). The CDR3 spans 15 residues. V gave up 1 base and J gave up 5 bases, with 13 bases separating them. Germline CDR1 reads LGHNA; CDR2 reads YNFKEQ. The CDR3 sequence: CASSQVGGAGDTQYF. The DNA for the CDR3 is TGTGCCAGCAGCCAAGTAGGCGGGGCCGGAGATACGCAGTATTTT.

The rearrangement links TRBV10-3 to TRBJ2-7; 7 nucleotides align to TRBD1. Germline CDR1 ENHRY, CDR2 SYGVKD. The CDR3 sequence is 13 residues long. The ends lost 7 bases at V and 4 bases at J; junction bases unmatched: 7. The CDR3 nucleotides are TGTGCCATCAACGACAGGGAAAGGTACGAGCAGTACTTC. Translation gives CAINDRERYEQYF.

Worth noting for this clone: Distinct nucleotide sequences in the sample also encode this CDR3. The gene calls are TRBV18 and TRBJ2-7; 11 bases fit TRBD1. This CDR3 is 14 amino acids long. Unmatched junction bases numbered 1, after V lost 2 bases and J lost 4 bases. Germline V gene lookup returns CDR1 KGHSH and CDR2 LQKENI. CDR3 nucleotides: TGTGCCAGCTCACCAGGGACAGGGGGTTACGAGCAGTACTTC. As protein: CASSPGTGGYEQYF. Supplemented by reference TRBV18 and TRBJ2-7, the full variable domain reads NAGVMQNPRHLVRRRGQEARLRCSPMKGHSHVYWYRQLPEEGLKFMVYLQKENIIDESGMPKERFSAEFPKEGPSILRIQQVVRGDSAAYFCASSPGTGGYEQYFGPGTRLTVT.

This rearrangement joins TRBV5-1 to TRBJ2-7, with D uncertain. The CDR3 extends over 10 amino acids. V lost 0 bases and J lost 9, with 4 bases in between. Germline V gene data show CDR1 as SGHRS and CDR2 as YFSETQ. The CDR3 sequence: CASSLGGQYF. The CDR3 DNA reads TGCGCCAGCAGCTTGGGCGGGCAGTACTTC.

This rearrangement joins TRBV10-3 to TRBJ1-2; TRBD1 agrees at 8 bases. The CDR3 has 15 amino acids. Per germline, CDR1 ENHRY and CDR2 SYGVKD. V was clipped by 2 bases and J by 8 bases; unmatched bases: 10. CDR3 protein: CAISEGTGRSWGYTF. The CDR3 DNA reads TGTGCCATCAGTGAGGGGACAGGCCGTTCGTGGGGCTACACCTTC.

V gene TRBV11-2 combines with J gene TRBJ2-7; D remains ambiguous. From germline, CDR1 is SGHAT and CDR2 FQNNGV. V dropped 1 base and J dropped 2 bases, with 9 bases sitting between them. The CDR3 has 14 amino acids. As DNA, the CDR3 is TGTGCCAGCAGCTTAGGCGGAACGACCTACGAGCAGTACTTC. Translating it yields CASSLGGTTYEQYF.

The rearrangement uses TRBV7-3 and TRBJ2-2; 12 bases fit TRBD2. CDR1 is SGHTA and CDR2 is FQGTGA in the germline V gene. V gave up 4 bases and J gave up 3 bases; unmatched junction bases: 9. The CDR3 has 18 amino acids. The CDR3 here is CASSSSATSGRYTGELFF. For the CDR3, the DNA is TGTGCCAGCAGCTCCTCTGCCACTAGCGGGAGGTACACCGGGGAGCTGTTTTTT.

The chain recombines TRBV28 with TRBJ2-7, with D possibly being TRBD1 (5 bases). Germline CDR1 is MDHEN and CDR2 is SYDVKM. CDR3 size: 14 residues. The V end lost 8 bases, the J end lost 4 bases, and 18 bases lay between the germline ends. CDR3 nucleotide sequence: TGTGCCAGCGGCCGGCAGGGTTTTCCTTACGAGCAGTACTTC. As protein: CASGRQGFPYEQYF.